The 24 T cell receptor beta chains given below trace back to one sample, sequenced in a study of vaccination and CD4 T cells after COVID-19 (dated by TCRdb to about 2022). Receptor amplification or capture employed PCR. Sequencing used an Illumina iSeq 100. DNA from cultured CD4+ T cells was subjected to TCR sequencing with the Oncomine TCR Beta short-read assay at the Johns Hopkins FTIC core. In TCRdb, the public reads were trimmed at Q25 with fastp and aligned with MiXCR, with productive beta chains retained. Each entry merges the rows of one CDR3 protein and shows their most common DNA and genes. For this sample there are about 14,000 distinct CDR3 sequences; roughly 53% appear just once. Roughly 12% of the sample belongs to the ten largest clones. These receptors' antigens are unknown. The treatment or condition label of this sample denotes: roughly 11-day PBMC culture with coronavirus spike peptide pools or control peptides (ViraFEST assay).

Sequencing used CD4+ T cells from blood, cultured in vitro. The receptors shown here come from a human donor who had recovered from COVID-19.

The CDR3 protein is CASSLEGSGSRDNEQFF. DNA of the CDR3: TGTGCCAGCAGTTTGGAGGGTAGCGGGAGTCGGGACAATGAGCAGTTCTTC. J is TRBJ2-1 and V is TRBV6-5, with 9 bases lining up with TRBD2. The CDR3 contains 17 residues. The V gene end was trimmed by 4 bases and the J gene end by 5 bases; junction bases not matched to a gene: 12. Germline V CDR1 and CDR2: MNHEY, SVGAGI.

The chain has TRBV12-3 or TRBV12-4 and TRBJ2-7; D is possibly TRBD1 (6 bases). The V and J ends lost 5 bases and 1 base respectively, with 15 bases between them. This CDR3 contains 15 residues. In DNA, the CDR3 is TGTGCCAGCAGTGCTCCGGGACATAAGTCCTACGAGCAGTACTTC. It encodes CASSAPGHKSYEQYF.

This clonotype showed up just a few times. The J gene is TRBJ2-7, the V gene TRBV6-1; 10 bases agree with TRBD1. The CDR3 length is 15 residues. Germline-derived CDR1 and CDR2 are MNHNS and SASEGT. V lost 1 base to trimming and J lost 2 bases; unmatched junction nucleotides: 2. CDR3 protein: CASSEEGTGAYEQYF. CDR3 DNA sequence: TGTGCCAGCAGTGAAGAGGGGACAGGGGCCTACGAGCAGTACTTC.

The chain carries TRBV2 and TRBJ2-7; 13 nucleotides match TRBD2. V shed 7 bases, J shed 5 bases, and the junction held 5 bases outside the gene matches. CDR1 is SNHLY, CDR2 FYNNEI, per germline. The CDR3 consists of 14 residues. The CDR3 loop reads CASMRTSGSHEQYF. The CDR3 bases are TGTGCCAGCATGAGGACTAGCGGGAGCCACGAGCAGTACTTC.

This clonotype was counted between two and nine times. This rearrangement joins TRBV7-8 to TRBJ1-6, with 10 nucleotides matching TRBD1. The germline V gene has CDR1 SGHVS and CDR2 FQNEAQ. With V trimmed by 3 bases and J by 8 bases, 7 bases remained unmatched. CDR3 length: 16 amino acids. The CDR3 loop reads CASSLVVGTGDSPLHF. DNA for the CDR3: TGTGCCAGCAGCTTGGTAGTGGGGACAGGGGATTCACCCCTCCACTTT.

The chain combines TRBV3-1 with TRBJ2-5, with D hard to call. Germline loops: CDR1 LGHDT, CDR2 YNNKEL (reference sequence). V lost 1 base and J 7 bases, leaving 7 bases between the germline ends. This CDR3 has 12 amino acids. The CDR3 is CASSQGWGTQYF. The DNA for the CDR3 is TGTGCCAGCAGCCAAGGTTGGGGGACCCAGTACTTC.

This clonotype occurred a few times. The chain recombines TRBV2 with TRBJ2-4; no definite D call. This CDR3 is built from 16 residues. Germline V lookup: CDR1 SNHLY, CDR2 FYNNEI. Trimming cost V 6 bases and J 1 base, with 16 bases left between them. The CDR3 region has the DNA TGTGCCAGCAGCCCTACTCCTTTACTTGCCAAAAACATTCAGTACTTC. Amino acid sequence: CASSPTPLLAKNIQYF.

This rearrangement joins TRBV7-6 to TRBJ1-4, with unresolved D. CDR3 length: 15 amino acids. V gave up 1 base and J gave up 3 bases, with 9 bases separating them. Germline values: CDR1 SGHVS, CDR2 FNYEAQ. The CDR3 DNA reads as TGTGCCAGCAGCTTAGAGTACGGATCTAATGAAAAACTGTTTTTT. Translating it yields CASSLEYGSNEKLFF.

This clonotype appeared a few times. CDR3 amino acids: CSASGTPNQPQHF. CDR3 DNA: TGCAGTGCCTCCGGGACACCTAATCAGCCCCAGCATTTT. The chain links TRBV20-1 to TRBJ1-5; D may be TRBD1 (6 bases). V was clipped by 6 bases and J by 4 bases, with 13 bases between them. The germline V gene has CDR1 DFQATT and CDR2 SNEGSKA (reference sequence). The length of the CDR3 is 13 residues.

This chain uses TRBV6-1 with TRBJ2-1; 10 bases line up with TRBD2. V dropped 7 bases and J dropped 5; count of bases not matched to a gene: 5. CDR1 and CDR2 (germline): MNHNS, SASEGT. The CDR3 consists of 14 residues. This CDR3 reads CASTGLAGDNEQFF. The CDR3 DNA is TGTGCCAGCACGGGGCTAGCGGGGGACAATGAGCAGTTCTTC.

The chain employs TRBV20-1 and TRBJ1-5; D is unclear. CDR1 is DFQATT, CDR2 SNEGSKA, per germline (reference sequence). With 6 bases removed from V and 0 bases from J, the gap between germline ends came to 12 bases. CDR3 length: 14 amino acids. The chain's CDR3 is CSAAISYSNQPQHF. CDR3 sequence (DNA): TGCAGTGCAGCGATTAGTTATAGCAATCAGCCCCAGCATTTT.

The table lists this clonotype with a few counts. V gene TRBV6-4 combines with J gene TRBJ2-3; 10 bases fit TRBD2. Germline-derived CDR1 and CDR2 are MRHNA and SNTAGT. This CDR3 has 14 residues. Trimming took 3 bases from V and 4 from J; bases not matched to a gene: 1. This CDR3 reads CASSELAGADTQYF. The DNA for the CDR3 is TGTGCCAGCAGTGAGCTAGCGGGAGCAGATACGCAGTATTTT.

The chain is built from TRBV24-1 and TRBJ2-5; either TRBD1 or TRBD2 may supply D (6 bases each). Looked up from germline, CDR1 is KGHDR and CDR2 is SFDVKD. Trimming stripped 4 bases from V and 6 bases from J, with 20 bases between. The CDR3 extends over 16 amino acids. The CDR3 region has the DNA TGTGCCACCAGTGACTCCGGGGGCCCGGGCGCGAAGACCCAGTACTTC. Protein product: CATSDSGGPGAKTQYF.

The rearrangement uses TRBV20-1 and TRBJ2-1, with 8 bases fitting TRBD2. Germline CDR1 is DFQATT and CDR2 is SNEGSKA (reference sequence). The CDR3 length is 16 residues. Unmatched junction bases numbered 10, after V lost 4 bases and J lost 2 bases. The CDR3 region has the DNA TGCAGTGCTACGCGCGCGGGAGGATCAGCCTACAATGAGCAGTTCTTC. Protein product: CSATRAGGSAYNEQFF.

This rearrangement joins TRBV2 to TRBJ2-7; D gene uncertain. Germline CDR1 reads SNHLY; CDR2 reads FYNNEI. V lost 3 bases and J 3 bases, leaving 6 bases between the germline ends. The CDR3 has 12 amino acids. CDR3 amino acids: CASSDPLYEQYF. For the CDR3, the DNA is TGTGCCAGCAGTGACCCCCTCTACGAGCAGTACTTC.

V gene TRBV5-4 combines with J gene TRBJ2-1; TRBD1 matches at 7 bases. The CDR3 runs 13 residues. Germline V gene lookup returns CDR1 SGHNT and CDR2 YYREEE (reference sequence). The trim removed 7 bases at V and 3 bases at J, leaving 4 bases unmatched. The CDR3 DNA reads as TGTGCCAGCGGCAGGGGGTTCTACAATGAGCAGTTCTTC. Translating gives CASGRGFYNEQFF.

This clonotype counts as medium-sized. The V gene is TRBV19, the J gene TRBJ1-5, with D perhaps matching TRBD1 (6 bases). The CDR3 has 17 amino acids. Germline CDR1 is LNHDA and CDR2 is SQIVND (reference sequence). The V gene lost 7 bases and the J gene lost 0 bases, with 19 bases spanning the gap. CDR3 DNA: TGTGCCAGTAAAGGGCGCCAGGGGAACTATAGCAATCAGCCCCAGCATTTT. Its protein is CASKGRQGNYSNQPQHF.

The chain joins TRBV20-1 to TRBJ2-3; D possibly corresponds to TRBD1 (6 bases). Germline V gene sequence: CDR1 DFQATT, CDR2 SNEGSKA (reference sequence). This CDR3 has 16 residues. V gave up 1 base and J gave up 4 bases, with 18 bases separating them. The CDR3 loop is CSARGVPGHPPDTQYF. The CDR3 region has the DNA TGCAGTGCTAGAGGTGTTCCGGGACACCCCCCAGATACGCAGTATTTT.

V is TRBV6-1 and J is TRBJ2-7; D not resolved. V shed 6 bases and J shed 0 bases, with 15 bases lying between them. This CDR3 has 15 residues. Germline values: CDR1 MNHNS, CDR2 SASEGT. CDR3 residues: CASRKDPTGSYEQYF. CDR3 DNA: TGTGCCAGCAGGAAGGACCCGACGGGCTCCTACGAGCAGTACTTC.

This clonotype was observed a handful of times. The chain links TRBV6-4 to TRBJ2-1; tentatively, D is TRBD2 (5 bases). V was cut by 0 bases and J by 7 bases, with 10 bases left in between. Germline values: CDR1 MRHNA, CDR2 SNTAGT. The CDR3 runs 14 residues. The CDR3 bases are TGTGCCAGCAGTGACTCACGAGAGGGTAATGAGCAGTTCTTC. Its protein product is CASSDSREGNEQFF.

This chain joins TRBV7-9 and TRBJ2-6; weak D call: TRBD1 (6 bases). There are 19 residues in the CDR3. Germline V gene sequence: CDR1 SEHNR, CDR2 FQNEAQ (reference sequence). The germline V and J ends were trimmed by 3 bases and 0 bases, with 18 bases remaining between them. In nucleotides, the CDR3 is TGTGCCAGCAGCTTCCGGCGACAAATAGGGGGCTCTGGGGCCAACGTCCTGACTTTC. Translation gives CASSFRRQIGGSGANVLTF.

The DNA of the CDR3 is TGCAGTGCTAGAACCTCTGACGGCGGAGGGGGTCCTGGGGCCAACGTCCTGACTTTC. Translated: CSARTSDGGGGPGANVLTF. This chain uses TRBV20-1 with TRBJ2-6; D tentatively reads TRBD1 or TRBD2 (6 bases each). The CDR3 totals 19 residues. The germline gives CDR1 DFQATT, CDR2 SNEGSKA (reference sequence). V gave up 2 bases and J gave up 2 bases, with 22 bases separating them.

In this sample, this clonotype turned up a few times. The chain couples TRBV2 to TRBJ1-1; D is undetermined. In germline, CDR1 is SNHLY, CDR2 FYNNEI. The length of the CDR3 is 12 residues. Trimming cost V 0 bases and J 4 bases, with 3 bases left between them. The CDR3 loop reads CASSEAPTEAFF. The DNA for the CDR3 is TGTGCCAGCAGTGAAGCCCCCACTGAAGCTTTCTTT.

This clonotype was seen more than once but under ten times. V and J are TRBV7-2 and TRBJ2-3, with TRBD2 matching 8 bases. V lost 5 bases to trimming and J lost 5 bases; unmatched junction nucleotides: 12. Germline CDR1 SGHTA, CDR2 FQGNSA. This CDR3 comprises 16 residues. The chain's CDR3 is CASSRPWSGSGDTQYF. CDR3 DNA: TGTGCCAGCAGCCGCCCGTGGAGCGGGAGCGGAGATACGCAGTATTTT.